Below, 8 T cell receptor beta chains from the same sample are listed, as sequenced in a study of blood T cell repertoires in COVID-19. Profiling relied on immunoSEQ multiplex PCR, and the TCRdb table lists in-frame clones only, not all of them. The profile shows 150,000 to 200,000 clones, about 88% of them singletons. The source material was peripheral blood. The source is a man in his sixties or seventies with active or convalescent COVID-19.

This clone was detected a few times. The CDR3 DNA is TGTGCCACCAGCATGGTCAGATACAATCAGCCCCAGCATTTT. Translating it yields CATSMVRYNQPQHF. J is TRBJ1-5 and V is TRBV15; no reliable D call. Trimming cost V 4 bases and J 3 bases, with 10 bases left between them. Germline V gene data show CDR1 as LNHNV and CDR2 as YYDKDF (reference sequence). The CDR3 totals 14 residues.

This clone has only one observation. The V call is TRBV20-1, the J call TRBJ2-3; maybe TRBD2 (7 bases). Between the trimmed V and J ends, which lost 3 bases and 2 bases, there was a span of 18 bases. The CDR3 extends over 16 amino acids. The germline gives CDR1 DFQATT, CDR2 SNEGSKA (reference sequence). CDR3 in amino acids: CSASALEGGYTDTQYF. CDR3 nucleotides: TGCAGTGCTAGTGCCTTAGAGGGGGGGTACACAGATACGCAGTATTTT.

V and J are TRBV23-1 and TRBJ2-1, with 10 bases identical to TRBD2. TRBV23-1 falls under the ORF class, with uncertain function. The length of the CDR3 is 14 residues. Unmatched junction bases numbered 6, after V lost 10 bases and J lost 3 bases. The CDR3 protein is CATTTSGLYNEQFF. CDR3 bases: TGCGCCACCACGACTAGCGGGCTCTACAATGAGCAGTTCTTC.

This sequence joins TRBV28 and TRBJ1-5; TRBD1 agrees at 9 bases. Trimming removed 6 bases from V and 6 bases from J; junction bases left unmatched: 9. The CDR3 is made up of 15 amino acids. The germline gives CDR1 MDHEN, CDR2 SYDVKM. CDR3 sequence reads: CASRRQGGEGQPQHF. The CDR3 nucleotides are TGTGCCAGCAGAAGACAGGGGGGAGAGGGTCAGCCCCAGCATTTT.

This clone was observed once. This chain connects TRBV6-2 or TRBV6-3 to TRBJ2-1; 10 bases align to TRBD1. Germline V gene lookup returns CDR1 MNHEY and CDR2 SVGEGT. V was clipped by 5 bases and J by 4 bases; unmatched bases: 11. The CDR3 runs 17 residues. The chain's CDR3 is CASSGWTGGFSYNEQFF. The CDR3 DNA is TGTGCCAGCAGTGGCTGGACAGGGGGTTTTTCTTACAATGAGCAGTTCTTC.

The chain carries TRBV19 and TRBJ2-3, with 12 bases identical to TRBD2. This CDR3 is built from 16 residues. CDR1 and CDR2 (germline): LNHDA, SQIVND (reference sequence). J gave up 0 bases and V 10 bases, and 8 bases lay outside the gene matches. The chain's CDR3 is CATKLAGGASTDTQYF. CDR3 DNA sequence: TGTGCCACCAAACTAGCGGGAGGAGCTAGCACAGATACGCAGTATTTT.

V is TRBV27 and J is TRBJ2-7; maybe TRBD1 (6 bases). The CDR3 is 15 residues long. Germline V gives CDR1 MNHEY, CDR2 SMNVEV (reference sequence). V dropped 5 bases and J dropped 0 bases, with 14 bases sitting between them. CDR3 amino acids: CASSPHQGNSYEQYF. Written as DNA, the CDR3 is TGTGCCAGCAGTCCCCATCAGGGGAACTCCTACGAGCAGTACTTC.

This sequence joins TRBV12-3 or TRBV12-4 and TRBJ2-7; D not resolved. This CDR3 comprises 12 residues. V was clipped by 6 bases and J by 4 bases, with 10 bases between them. The CDR3 coding sequence is TGTGCCAGCAGGACCATCGGGTACGAGCAGTACTTC. Protein product: CASRTIGYEQYF.